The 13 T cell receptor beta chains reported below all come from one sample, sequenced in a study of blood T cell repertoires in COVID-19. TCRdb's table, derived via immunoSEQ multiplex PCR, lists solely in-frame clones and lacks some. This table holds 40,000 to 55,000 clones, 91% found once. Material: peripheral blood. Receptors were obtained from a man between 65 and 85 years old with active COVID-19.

DNA for the CDR3: TGTGCCAGCAGATTCGGACAGGAAATCACCGGGGAGCTGTTTTTT. The encoded protein is CASRFGQEITGELFF. The V call is TRBV27, the J call TRBJ2-2; 7 nucleotides align to TRBD1. There are 15 residues in the CDR3. J was trimmed by 4 bases and V by 6 bases; bases with no gene match: 8. Germline loops: CDR1 MNHEY, CDR2 SMNVEV (reference sequence).

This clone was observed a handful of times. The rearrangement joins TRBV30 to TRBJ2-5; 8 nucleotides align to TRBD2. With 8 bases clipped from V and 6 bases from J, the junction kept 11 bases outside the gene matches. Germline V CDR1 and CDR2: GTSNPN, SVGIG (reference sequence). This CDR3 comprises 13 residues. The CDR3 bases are TGTGCCGGGGACCCGGGGGGGAGGCAGACCCAGTACTTC. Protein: CAGDPGGRQTQYF.

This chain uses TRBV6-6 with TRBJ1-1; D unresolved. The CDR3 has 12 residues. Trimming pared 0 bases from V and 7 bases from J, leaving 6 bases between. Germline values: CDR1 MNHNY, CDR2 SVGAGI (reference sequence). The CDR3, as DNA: TGTGCCAGCAGTTACTCGCGGCGTGAAGCTTTCTTT. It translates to CASSYSRREAFF.

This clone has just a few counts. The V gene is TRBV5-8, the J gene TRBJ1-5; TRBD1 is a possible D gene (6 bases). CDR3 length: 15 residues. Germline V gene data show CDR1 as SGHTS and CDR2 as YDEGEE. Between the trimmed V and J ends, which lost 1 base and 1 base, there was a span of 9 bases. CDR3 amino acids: CASSLRRGSNQPQHF. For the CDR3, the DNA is TGTGCCAGCAGCTTGCGCAGGGGAAGCAATCAGCCCCAGCATTTT.

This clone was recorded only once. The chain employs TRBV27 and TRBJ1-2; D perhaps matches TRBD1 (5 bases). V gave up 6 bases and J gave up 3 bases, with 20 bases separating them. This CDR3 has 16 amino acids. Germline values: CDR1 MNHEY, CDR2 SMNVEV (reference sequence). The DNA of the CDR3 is TGTGCCAGCAGATCCGCGGGGGGTGGGGAGTACTATGGCTACACCTTC. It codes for CASRSAGGGEYYGYTF.

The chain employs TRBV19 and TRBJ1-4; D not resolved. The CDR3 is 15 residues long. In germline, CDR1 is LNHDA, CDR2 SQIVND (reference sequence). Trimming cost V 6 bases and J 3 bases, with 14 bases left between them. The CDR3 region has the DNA TGTGCCAGTAGCCCAGGAGGGAACTCTAATGAAAAACTGTTTTTT. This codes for CASSPGGNSNEKLFF.

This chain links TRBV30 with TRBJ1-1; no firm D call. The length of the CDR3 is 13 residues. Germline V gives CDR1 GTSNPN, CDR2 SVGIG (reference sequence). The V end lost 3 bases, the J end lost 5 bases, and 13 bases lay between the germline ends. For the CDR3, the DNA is TGTGCCTGGAGGCGGGCTCGGATGACTGAAGCTTTCTTT. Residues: CAWRRARMTEAFF.

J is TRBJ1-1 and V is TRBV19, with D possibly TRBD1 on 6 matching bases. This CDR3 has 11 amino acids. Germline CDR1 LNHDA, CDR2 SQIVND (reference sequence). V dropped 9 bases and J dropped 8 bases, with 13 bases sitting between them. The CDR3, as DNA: TGTGCCAGCCTAGGTAGGGGGGAAGCTTTCTTT. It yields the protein CASLGRGEAFF. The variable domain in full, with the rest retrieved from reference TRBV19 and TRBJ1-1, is DGGITQSPKYLFRKEGQNVTLSCEQNLNHDAMYWYRQDPGQGLRLIYYSQIVNDFQKGDIAEGYSVSREKKESFPLTVTSAQKNPTAFYLCASLGRGEAFFGQGTRLTVV.

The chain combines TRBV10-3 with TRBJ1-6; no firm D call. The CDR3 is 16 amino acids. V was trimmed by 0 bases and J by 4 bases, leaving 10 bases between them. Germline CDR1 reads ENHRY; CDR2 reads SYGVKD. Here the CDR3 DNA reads TGTGCCATCAGTGAGTCAGATCGGGGTTATAATTCACCCCTCCACTTT. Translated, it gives CAISESDRGYNSPLHF.

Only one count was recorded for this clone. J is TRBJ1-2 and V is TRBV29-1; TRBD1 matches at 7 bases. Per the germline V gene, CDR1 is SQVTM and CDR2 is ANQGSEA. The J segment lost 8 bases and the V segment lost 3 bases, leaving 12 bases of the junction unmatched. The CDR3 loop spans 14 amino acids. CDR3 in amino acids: CSVDTDRVFDGYTF. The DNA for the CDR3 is TGCAGCGTTGACACAGACAGGGTATTTGACGGCTACACCTTC.

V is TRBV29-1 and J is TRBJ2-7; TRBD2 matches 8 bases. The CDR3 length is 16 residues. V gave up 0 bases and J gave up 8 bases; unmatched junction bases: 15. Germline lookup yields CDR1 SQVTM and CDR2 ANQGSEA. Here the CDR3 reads CSVEEGRTSYFSQQYF. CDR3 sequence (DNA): TGCAGCGTTGAAGAAGGGAGGACTAGCTATTTTTCACAGCAGTACTTC.

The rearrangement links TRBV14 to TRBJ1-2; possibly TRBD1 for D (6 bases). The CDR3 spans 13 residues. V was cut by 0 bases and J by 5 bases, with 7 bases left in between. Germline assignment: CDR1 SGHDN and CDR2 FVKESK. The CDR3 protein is CASSQEGGYGYTF. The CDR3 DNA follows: TGTGCCAGCAGCCAAGAAGGGGGTTATGGCTACACCTTC.

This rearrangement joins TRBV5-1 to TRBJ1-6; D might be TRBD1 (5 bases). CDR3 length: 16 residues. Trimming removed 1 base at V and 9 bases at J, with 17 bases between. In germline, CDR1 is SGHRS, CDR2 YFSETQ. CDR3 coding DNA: TGCGCCAGCAGCTTGTCTCTCCAGGGAGGAAGTTCACCCCTCCACTTT. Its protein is CASSLSLQGGSSPLHF.